The present entry profiles one TCR beta chain with its context. Its antigen is as yet unknown. An input of about 0.45 to 1 ug of RNA was subjected to reverse transcription using random hexamers. TCRdb used MiXCR to reprocess the immunoSEQ multiplex PCR reads, holding one entry per CDR3 protein. Of over 15,000 distinct CDR3 sequences listed, roughly 95% are singletons. Peripheral blood CD8+ and CD4+ T cells were profiled by TCR beta sequencing. Controls were healthy donors chosen to match patients in age and sex. The CD8+ and CD4+ T cells were negatively isolated, with the TEMRA cells enriched by FACS. There are 14 residues in the CDR3. V was pared by 5 bases and J by 2 bases, with 14 bases between. The germline V gene encodes CDR1 DFQATT and CDR2 SNEGSKA (reference sequence). This entry belongs to a study of CD8 T cells in Susac syndrome. Study-wide findings and caveats: The study conceded that its TCR sequencing and HLA analysis involved relatively few individuals.

The V gene is TRBV20-1, the J gene TRBJ2-3, with D perhaps matching TRBD2 (5 bases). The TCR was taken from a human donor in good health. What was sequenced was CD8+ T cells from PBMCs. The CDR3 DNA reads as TGCAGTGCTGCTACTAGTCCGAACACAGATACGCAGTATTTT. Protein product: CSAATSPNTDTQYF.